This passage covers 10 T cell receptor beta chains from one sample sequenced in a study of blood T cells in healthy people across ages. A second PCR, run for roughly 7 to 11 cycles, used a sample-barcoded 5' primer plus a J-beta primer mix. TCRdb ran MiXCR on the 5' RACE reads and lists one entry per CDR3 protein. Of roughly 500,000 distinct CDR3 sequences in the sample, 25% to 30% were seen once. The sample was blood. These receptors were obtained from a woman in her 70s in good health.

This clonotype showed up just a few times. This chain connects TRBV2 to TRBJ2-3, with 9 bases that match TRBD2. There are 15 residues in the CDR3. Germline V gene sequence: CDR1 SNHLY, CDR2 FYNNEI. Trimming at V came to 6 bases and at J to 2 bases, leaving 6 bases not matched to a gene. This CDR3 reads CASRPSGGSTDTQYF. The CDR3 DNA reads as TGTGCCAGCAGGCCCAGCGGGGGGTCCACAGATACGCAGTATTTT. Full variable domain (missing parts from reference TRBV2 and TRBJ2-3): EPEVTQTPSHQVTQMGQEVILRCVPISNHLYFYWYRQILGQKVEFLVSFYNNEISEKSEIFDDQFSVERPDGSNFTLKIRSTKLEDSAMYFCASRPSGGSTDTQYFGPGTRLTVL.

Only a few counts were recorded for this clonotype. This chain connects TRBV20-1 to TRBJ2-7; D perhaps matches TRBD2 (6 bases). Germline assignment: CDR1 DFQATT and CDR2 SNEGSKA (reference sequence). The V gene lost 6 bases and the J gene lost 5 bases, with 20 bases spanning the gap. The CDR3 spans 14 residues. The chain's CDR3 is CSAPQGGAAHEQYF. CDR3 bases: TGCAGTGCCCCTCAAGGAGGGGCTGCCCACGAGCAGTACTTC.

This clonotype was observed a few times. The chain employs TRBV9 and TRBJ2-3; unclear D gene. The CDR3 spans 16 residues. The germline V gene encodes CDR1 SGDLS and CDR2 YYNGEE. V dropped 0 bases and J dropped 2 bases, with 13 bases sitting between them. The CDR3 spells CASSVVALGFTDTQYF. CDR3 nucleotides: TGTGCCAGCAGCGTAGTAGCCTTAGGGTTCACAGATACGCAGTATTTT.

V and J are TRBV7-2 and TRBJ2-3; maybe TRBD1 (6 bases). Germline V lookup: CDR1 SGHTA, CDR2 FQGNSA. The CDR3 runs to 14 residues. Trimming removed 2 bases at V and 4 bases at J, with 10 bases between. The CDR3 loop reads CASSLYRDADTQYF. CDR3 DNA: TGTGCCAGCAGCTTATACAGGGACGCAGATACGCAGTATTTT.

The chain recombines TRBV20-1 with TRBJ2-2, with D unclear. Germline V lookup: CDR1 DFQATT, CDR2 SNEGSKA (reference sequence). There are 14 residues in the CDR3. V shed 1 base and J shed 6 bases, with 12 bases lying between them. The CDR3 protein is CSARGIRGAGELFF. In nucleotides, the CDR3 is TGCAGTGCTAGAGGCATCAGAGGCGCCGGGGAGCTGTTTTTT.

The sample holds a few counts of this clonotype. V usage is TRBV4-3 and J usage is TRBJ2-1; 11 nucleotides match TRBD2. With V trimmed by 2 bases and J by 6 bases, 3 bases remained unmatched. The CDR3 is made up of 15 amino acids. Germline CDR1 is LGHNA and CDR2 is YSLEER. The CDR3 sequence: CASSQLAGGTNEQFF. Here the CDR3 DNA reads TGCGCCAGCAGCCAACTAGCGGGGGGCACCAATGAGCAGTTCTTC.

The chain uses TRBV20-1 and TRBJ2-5; D gene unclear. The CDR3 is 15 amino acids. CDR1 DFQATT and CDR2 SNEGSKA come from the germline V gene (reference sequence). V dropped 3 bases and J dropped 7 bases, with 21 bases sitting between them. The CDR3, as DNA: TGCAGTGCTAGGTCCCCCCCCCAAGGTCTGGGGACCCAGTACTTC. Protein sequence: CSARSPPQGLGTQYF.

This clonotype was counted between two and nine times. The chain uses TRBV7-2 and TRBJ2-2; D not resolved. There are 13 residues in the CDR3. Germline CDR1 and CDR2: SGHTA and FQGNSA. Trimming stripped 4 bases from V and 7 bases from J, with 10 bases between. CDR3 in DNA: TGTGCCAGCAGCTGGGCAGGCCACGGGGAGCTGTTTTTT. Protein sequence: CASSWAGHGELFF.

J is TRBJ2-4 and V is TRBV29-1; a weak D match, TRBD1 (5 bases). In germline, CDR1 is SQVTM, CDR2 ANQGSEA. The CDR3 contains 11 residues. V lost 3 bases to trimming and J lost 14 bases, with 14 bases between them. The CDR3 loop is CSVDPGSREYF. The CDR3 coding sequence is TGCAGCGTTGATCCAGGGTCTAGGGAGTACTTC.

Only a few counts were recorded for this clonotype. The rearrangement uses TRBV2 and TRBJ2-4; D possibly corresponds to TRBD2 (5 bases). The V gene lost 4 bases and the J gene lost 0 bases, with 7 bases spanning the gap. The CDR3 has 14 residues. Looked up from germline, CDR1 is SNHLY and CDR2 is FYNNEI. CDR3 sequence: CASSVGGAKNIQYF. The CDR3 DNA sequence: TGTGCCAGCAGTGTTGGAGGAGCCAAAAACATTCAGTACTTC.